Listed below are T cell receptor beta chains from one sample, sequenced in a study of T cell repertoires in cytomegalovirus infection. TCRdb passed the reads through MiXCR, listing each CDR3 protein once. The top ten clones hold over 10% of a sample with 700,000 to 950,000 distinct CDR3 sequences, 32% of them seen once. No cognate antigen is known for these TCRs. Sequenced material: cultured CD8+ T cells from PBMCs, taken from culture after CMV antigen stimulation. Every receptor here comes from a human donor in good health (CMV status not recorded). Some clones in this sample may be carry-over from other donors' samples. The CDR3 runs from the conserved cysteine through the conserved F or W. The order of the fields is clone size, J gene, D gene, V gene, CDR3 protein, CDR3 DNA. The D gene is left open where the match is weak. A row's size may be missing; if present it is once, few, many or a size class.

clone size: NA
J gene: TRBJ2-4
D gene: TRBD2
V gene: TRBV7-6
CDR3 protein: CASSLLRTSGGGNIQYF
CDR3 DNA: TGTGCCAGCAGCTTACTGAGGACTAGCGGGGGGGGGAACATTCAGTACTTC

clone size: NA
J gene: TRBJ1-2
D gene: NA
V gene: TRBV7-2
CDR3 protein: CASSPSKRGIPSGVGSYGYTF
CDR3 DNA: TGTGCCAGCAGCCCCAGTAAGCGTGGCATACCATCGGGAGTCGGGAGCTATGGCTACACCTTC

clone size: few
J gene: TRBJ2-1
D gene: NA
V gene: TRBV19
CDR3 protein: CASSSNRANAVSVYNEQFF
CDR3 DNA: TGTGCCAGTAGTTCCAACAGGGCGAACGCCGTTTCGGTCTACAATGAGCAGTTCTTC

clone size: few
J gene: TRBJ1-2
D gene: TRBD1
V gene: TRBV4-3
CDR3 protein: CASSQDLGGGKGYGYTF
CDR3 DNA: TGCGCCAGCAGCCAAGATCTTGGAGGGGGCAAGGGCTATGGCTACACCTTC

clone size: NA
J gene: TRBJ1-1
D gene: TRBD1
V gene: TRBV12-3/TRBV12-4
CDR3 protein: CASSQWTGANTEAFF
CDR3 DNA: TGTGCCAGCAGCCAATGGACAGGGGCGAACACTGAAGCTTTCTTT

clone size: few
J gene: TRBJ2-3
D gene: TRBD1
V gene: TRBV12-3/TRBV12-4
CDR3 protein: CASGDDGQGTADTQYF
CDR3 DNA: TGTGCCAGCGGGGATGACGGACAGGGTACCGCAGATACGCAGTATTTT

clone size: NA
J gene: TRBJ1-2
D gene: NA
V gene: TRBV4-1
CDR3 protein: CASSYPGEYGYTF
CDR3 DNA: TGCGCCAGCAGCTATCCGGGGGAGTATGGCTACACCTTC

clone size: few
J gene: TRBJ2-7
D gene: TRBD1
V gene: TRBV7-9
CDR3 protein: CASSLSGWGQKVWMDEQYF
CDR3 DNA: TGTGCCAGCAGCTTATCTGGATGGGGACAGAAGGTTTGGATGGACGAGCAGTACTTC

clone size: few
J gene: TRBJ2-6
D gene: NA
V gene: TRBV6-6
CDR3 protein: CASSYSGQGLTGANVLTF
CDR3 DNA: TGTGCCAGCAGTTACTCGGGGCAGGGGTTAACTGGGGCCAACGTCCTGACTTTC

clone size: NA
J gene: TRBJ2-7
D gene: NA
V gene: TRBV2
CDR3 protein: CASSETGLSYEQYF
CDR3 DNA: TGTGCCAGCAGTGAAACGGGGCTCTCCTACGAGCAGTACTTC

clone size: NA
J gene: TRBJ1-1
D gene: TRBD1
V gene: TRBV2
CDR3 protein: CARKQGVGTEAFF
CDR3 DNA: TGTGCCAGAAAACAGGGGGTGGGGACTGAAGCTTTCTTT

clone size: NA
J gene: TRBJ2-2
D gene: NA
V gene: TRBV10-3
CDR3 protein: CAISESYGSDTGELFF
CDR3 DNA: TGTGCCATCAGTGAGTCTTACGGGAGCGACACCGGGGAGCTGTTTTTT

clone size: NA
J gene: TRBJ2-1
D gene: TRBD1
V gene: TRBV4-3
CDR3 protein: CASRPSGTGDYNEQFF
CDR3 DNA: TGCGCCAGCAGACCTTCCGGGACAGGGGACTACAATGAGCAGTTCTTC

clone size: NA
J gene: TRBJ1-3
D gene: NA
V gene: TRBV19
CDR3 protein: CASSVGHRTYGNTIYF
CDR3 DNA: TGTGCCAGTAGTGTGGGACACCGAACGTATGGAAACACCATATATTTT

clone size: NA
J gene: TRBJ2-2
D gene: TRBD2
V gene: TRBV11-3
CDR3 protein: CASSLGALAGGPSTGELFF
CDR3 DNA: TGTGCCAGCAGCTTAGGGGCACTAGCGGGGGGGCCTTCCACCGGGGAGCTGTTTTTT

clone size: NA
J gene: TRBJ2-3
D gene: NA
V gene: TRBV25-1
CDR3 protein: CASSAGVGTQYF
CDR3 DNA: TGTGCCAGCAGTGCAGGGGTAGGTACGCAGTATTTT

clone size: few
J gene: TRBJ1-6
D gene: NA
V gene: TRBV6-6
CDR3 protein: CASSYSTGDNSPLHF
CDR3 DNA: TGTGCCAGCAGTTACTCGACAGGTGATAATTCACCCCTCCACTTT

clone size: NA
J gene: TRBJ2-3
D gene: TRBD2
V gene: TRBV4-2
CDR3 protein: CASSRGLANTDTQYF
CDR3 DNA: TGTGCCAGCAGCCGCGGACTAGCGAACACAGATACGCAGTATTTT

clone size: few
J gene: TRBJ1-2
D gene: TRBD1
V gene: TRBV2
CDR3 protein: CASRQGTNYGYTF
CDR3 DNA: TGTGCCAGCCGACAGGGGACCAACTATGGCTACACCTTC

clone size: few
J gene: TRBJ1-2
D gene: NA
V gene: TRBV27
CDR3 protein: CASSLIGGPHYGYTF
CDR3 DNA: TGTGCCAGCAGTTTAATAGGCGGGCCACACTATGGCTACACCTTC

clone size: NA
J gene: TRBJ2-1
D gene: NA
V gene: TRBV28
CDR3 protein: CATGEGTQYNEQFF
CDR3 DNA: TGTGCCACTGGGGAAGGGACACAATACAATGAGCAGTTCTTC

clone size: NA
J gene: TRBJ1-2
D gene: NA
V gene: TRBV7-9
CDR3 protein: CASSPYRWGNYGYTF
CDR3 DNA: TGTGCCAGCAGCCCATACAGGTGGGGGAACTATGGCTACACCTTC

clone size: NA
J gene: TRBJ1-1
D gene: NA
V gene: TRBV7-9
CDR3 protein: CASSNLLRKKMNTEAFF
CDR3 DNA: TGTGCCAGCAGCAACCTCCTTAGGAAGAAAATGAACACTGAAGCTTTCTTT

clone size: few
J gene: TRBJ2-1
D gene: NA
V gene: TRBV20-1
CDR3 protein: CSARDGINYNEQFF
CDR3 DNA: TGCAGTGCTAGAGATGGCATAAACTACAATGAGCAGTTCTTC

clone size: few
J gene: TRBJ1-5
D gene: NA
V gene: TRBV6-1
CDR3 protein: CASSEWGGDSNQPQHF
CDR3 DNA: TGTGCCAGCAGTGAATGGGGAGGGGATAGCAATCAGCCCCAGCATTTT

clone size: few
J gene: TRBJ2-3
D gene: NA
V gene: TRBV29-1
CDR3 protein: CSAFGNTDTQYF
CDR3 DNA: TGCAGCGCGTTCGGGAACACAGATACGCAGTATTTT

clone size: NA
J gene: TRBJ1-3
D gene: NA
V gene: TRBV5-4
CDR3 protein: CASSSELTGISGNTIYF
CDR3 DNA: TGTGCCAGCAGCTCAGAACTTACAGGGATATCTGGAAACACCATATATTTT

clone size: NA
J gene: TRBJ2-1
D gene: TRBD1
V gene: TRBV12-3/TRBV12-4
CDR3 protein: CASTGPDRAYNEQFF
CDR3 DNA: TGTGCCAGCACTGGACCGGACAGGGCCTACAATGAGCAGTTCTTC

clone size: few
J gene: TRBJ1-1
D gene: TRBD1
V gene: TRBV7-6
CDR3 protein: CASSLTDRGNTEAFF
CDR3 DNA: TGTGCCAGCAGCTTAACAGACAGGGGTAACACTGAAGCTTTCTTT

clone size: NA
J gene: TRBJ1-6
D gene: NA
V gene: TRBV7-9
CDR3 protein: CATIGGANSPLHF
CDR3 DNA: TGTGCCACCATAGGCGGGGCTAATTCACCCCTCCACTTT